A single sample gave rise to the 16 T cell receptor beta chains below, sequenced in a study of blood T cell repertoires in COVID-19. Clones were sequenced by immunoSEQ multiplex PCR, and TCRdb holds only the in-frame ones, with some missing. The data hold 150,000 to 180,000 clones, with about 88% observed a single time. Sequencing was carried out using PBMCs or T cells enriched from blood (not recorded which). The receptors shown here come from a man aged 50-59 years who had recovered from COVID-19.

The chain couples TRBV11-1 to TRBJ2-5; D ambiguous. This CDR3 comprises 13 residues. V lost 5 bases to trimming and J lost 4 bases, with 11 bases between them. The germline CDR1 and CDR2 sequences are SGHAT and FQDESV (reference sequence). CDR3 loop: CASSIGLRETQYF. In DNA, the CDR3 is TGTGCCAGCAGCATAGGGCTCCGAGAGACCCAGTACTTC.

V gene TRBV19 combines with J gene TRBJ1-1; 7 bases map to TRBD1. The germline V gene has CDR1 LNHDA and CDR2 SQIVND (reference sequence). The CDR3 totals 16 residues. The ends lost 7 bases at V and 0 bases at J; junction bases unmatched: 11. CDR3 in DNA: TGTGCCAGTACCACTCGGGACAGAGGTATGAACACTGAAGCTTTCTTT. This gives the protein CASTTRDRGMNTEAFF.

The chain is built from TRBV11-3 and TRBJ2-7; 8 nucleotides line up with TRBD2. CDR3 length equals 15 residues. V gave up 8 bases and J gave up 3 bases; unmatched junction bases: 12. Germline V gene lookup returns CDR1 SGHNT and CDR2 YENEEA. The CDR3: CASASSRGGDYEQYF. The CDR3 DNA follows: TGTGCCAGCGCCTCCTCCCGGGGGGGAGACTACGAGCAGTACTTC.

This clone came up once. The chain joins TRBV30 to TRBJ2-3; 7 positions agree with TRBD2. V shed 0 bases, J shed 1 base, and the junction held 4 bases outside the gene matches. The CDR3 sequence is 15 residues long. Germline-derived CDR1 and CDR2 are GTSNPN and SVGIG (reference sequence). The CDR3 here is CAWSVGGVGTDTQYF. The CDR3 DNA reads as TGTGCCTGGAGTGTGGGGGGGGTCGGCACAGATACGCAGTATTTT. Combining the CDR3 with reference TRBV30 and TRBJ2-3 gives the whole variable domain SQTIHQWPATLVQPVGSPLSLECTVEGTSNPNLYWYRQAAGRGLQLLFYSVGIGQISSEVPQNLSASRPQDRQFILSSKKLLLSDSGFYLCAWSVGGVGTDTQYFGPGTRLTVL.

This rearrangement joins TRBV5-1 to TRBJ1-4; the D is unclear. The CDR3 sequence is 14 residues long. The V end was cut by 0 bases, the J end by 2 bases, with 5 bases between. Germline values: CDR1 SGHRS, CDR2 YFSETQ. CDR3 bases: TGCGCCAGCAGCTTGGGCGGCACTAATGAAAAACTGTTTTTT. Amino acids: CASSLGGTNEKLFF.

The rearrangement links TRBV4-1 to TRBJ2-1, with D perhaps matching TRBD1 (6 bases). The V and J ends lost 6 bases and 10 bases respectively, with 16 bases between them. The CDR3 spans 13 residues. Germline assignment: CDR1 MGHRA and CDR2 YSYEKL. The chain's CDR3 is CASSQRSDREQFF. CDR3 nucleotide sequence: TGCGCCAGCAGTCAGAGGAGCGACAGGGAGCAGTTCTTC.

J is TRBJ2-3 and V is TRBV18; D is perhaps TRBD1 (5 bases). The CDR3 is 15 residues long. The V end was cut by 3 bases, the J end by 4 bases, with 14 bases between. Looked up from germline, CDR1 is KGHSH and CDR2 is LQKENI. The CDR3, as DNA: TGTGCCAGCTCACCTCCAGGGTCTGTGGCAGATACGCAGTATTTT. It codes for CASSPPGSVADTQYF.

The chain uses TRBV3-1 (or the pseudogene TRBV3-2) and TRBJ1-2; D unclear. There are 15 residues in the CDR3. V was clipped by 5 bases and J by 4 bases, with 17 bases between them. The germline gives CDR1 LGHDT, CDR2 YNNKEL (reference sequence). Written as DNA, the CDR3 is TGTGCCAGCAGCTACATGAGGGTGTCGGGCTATGGCTACACCTTC. It codes for CASSYMRVSGYGYTF.

The chain uses TRBV18 and TRBJ2-2; 7 nucleotides match TRBD1. CDR3 length: 16 residues. Germline V CDR1 and CDR2: KGHSH, LQKENI. The trim removed 2 bases at V and 1 base at J, leaving 4 bases unmatched. The CDR3 DNA is TGTGCCAGCTCACCAGAGGGGGCGTGGAACACCGGGGAGCTGTTTTTT. This translates into CASSPEGAWNTGELFF.

A remark on this clone: Other DNA sequences in the same sample also yield this CDR3. The chain is built from TRBV3-1 (or the pseudogene TRBV3-2) and TRBJ2-1, with 7 bases identical to TRBD2. J lost 7 bases, V lost 2 bases, and 5 bases had no gene match. This CDR3 has 14 residues. The germline V gene has CDR1 LGHDT and CDR2 YNNKEL (reference sequence). The CDR3 sequence is CASSQRGAGNEQFF. The CDR3 bases are TGTGCCAGCAGCCAAAGGGGAGCGGGGAATGAGCAGTTCTTC.

The rearrangement uses TRBV28 and TRBJ1-2, with TRBD1 matching over 7 bases. The CDR3 loop spans 12 amino acids. The germline CDR1 and CDR2 sequences are MDHEN and SYDVKM. J lost 7 bases, V lost 5 bases, and 4 bases had no gene match. CDR3 DNA sequence: TGTGCCAGCAGTACGACAGGGTTTGGCTACACCTTC. Protein product: CASSTTGFGYTF.

CDR3 amino acids: CASSSTQGWGNQPQHF. The CDR3 region has the DNA TGTGCCAGCAGTTCTACCCAGGGCTGGGGCAATCAGCCCCAGCATTTT. The chain joins TRBV6-2 or TRBV6-3 to TRBJ1-5, with D perhaps TRBD1 (5 bases). The germline V gene encodes CDR1 MNHEY and CDR2 SVGEGT. V lost 4 bases to trimming and J lost 2 bases, with 15 bases between them. The length of the CDR3 is 16 residues.

The table lists this clone with a count of one. This chain uses TRBV6-2 or TRBV6-3 with TRBJ2-2; 11 bases fit TRBD1. V trimming: 0 bases; J trimming: 5 bases; junction bases outside the gene matches: 2. CDR3 length: 16 residues. From germline, CDR1 is MNHEY and CDR2 SVGEGT. The CDR3 here is CASSYSGTGGTGELFF. CDR3 DNA sequence: TGTGCCAGCAGTTACTCTGGGACAGGGGGAACCGGGGAGCTGTTTTTT.

The rearrangement links TRBV4-3 to TRBJ2-1; the match to TRBD2 covers 8 bases. CDR1 is LGHNA and CDR2 is YSLEER in the germline V gene. The ends lost 1 base at V and 6 bases at J; junction bases unmatched: 8. The length of the CDR3 is 16 residues. DNA of the CDR3: TGCGCCAGCAGCCAAGTTTCCGGGGGGGCCGGCAATGAGCAGTTCTTC. Translation gives CASSQVSGGAGNEQFF.

The CDR3 is CASSPGLAGGYSDTQYF. The DNA of the CDR3 is TGTGCCAGCAGCCCGGGACTAGCGGGGGGTTACTCAGATACGCAGTATTTT. This chain connects TRBV7-9 to TRBJ2-3; 15 bases agree with TRBD2. Germline lookup yields CDR1 SEHNR and CDR2 FQNEAQ (reference sequence). Germline trimming cut 5 bases from V and 4 bases from J; bases unmatched to any gene: 7. The CDR3 sequence is 17 residues long.

This clone was seen a few times. The chain employs TRBV6-1 and TRBJ2-5, with D possibly matching TRBD2 (7 bases). Per the germline V gene, CDR1 is MNHNS and CDR2 is SASEGT. The CDR3 extends over 14 amino acids. Trimming cost V 2 bases and J 3 bases, with 10 bases left between them. The CDR3 loop reads CASSELGGEETQYF. The CDR3 DNA reads as TGTGCCAGCAGTGAATTAGGGGGGGAAGAGACCCAGTACTTC.